Below are 22 T cell receptor beta chains sequenced from a single sample in a study of CD8+CD57+ T cells in acquired aplastic anemia. Patients picked for sequencing had shown CD8+CD57+ cell expansion detected by flow cytometry. The use of genomic DNA as template underpinned the TCR beta VDJ and CDR3 profiling. TCRdb redid the calling of the reads with MiXCR, one entry per CDR3 protein. The sample shows 200,000 to 300,000 distinct CDR3 sequences, 70% to 85% of them seen only once. The specimen sequenced was sorted CD4+, CD8+, or CD8+CD57+ T cells (not recorded which) from PBMCs. Every receptor here comes from a human donor with aplastic anemia.

About this clonotype itself: No conserved phenylalanine or tryptophan is present at the end of the CDR3, so a read error is the likely explanation. No DNA is shown, since the ends of the CDR3 on it are uncertain; the CDR3 is the one TCRdb lists. The rearrangement joins TRBV2 to TRBJ1-1; the table gives TRBD1 as D, unverified against the DNA. Germline V gene lookup returns CDR1 SNHLY and CDR2 FYNNEI. The CDR3 length is 14 residues, termini included. CDR3 amino acids: CASGDGGTDTEAFG.

The gene calls are TRBV9 and TRBJ1-2, with unresolved D. The germline gives CDR1 SGDLS, CDR2 YYNGEE. The V end was cut by 9 bases, the J end by 7 bases, with 22 bases between. The CDR3 length is 14 residues. The CDR3 DNA sequence: TGTGCCATCAGTGGGGAACACGGAGCGTTTGGCTACACCTTC. Translated: CAISGEHGAFGYTF.

J is TRBJ2-1 and V is TRBV7-9, with D possibly TRBD1 on 8 matching bases. The ends were cut back, 6 bases at V and 11 bases at J, with 26 bases in the middle. The CDR3 loop spans 16 amino acids. Germline V gene lookup returns CDR1 SEHNR and CDR2 FQNEAQ (reference sequence). The CDR3 bases are TGTGCCAGCAGTTCGAGGGGGGGTAGGGGACAGGCTCAGCAGTTCTTC. Translating it yields CASSSRGGRGQAQQFF.

A word on this clonotype: This clone may be a read error of a much larger clone one base away. This rearrangement joins TRBV11-3 to TRBJ2-3; no clear D. Germline V gives CDR1 SGHNT, CDR2 YENEEA. The CDR3 runs to 14 residues. In DNA, the CDR3 is TGTGCCAGCAGCTTAGAGGGAACAGCCGATATGCAGTATTTT. It encodes CASSLEGTADMQYF.

The chain uses TRBV7-3 and TRBJ2-3, with TRBD2 matching 11 bases. V trimming: 3 bases; J trimming: 3 bases; junction bases outside the gene matches: 5. The CDR3 totals 16 residues. Germline lookup yields CDR1 SGHTA and CDR2 FQGTGA. The CDR3 coding sequence is TGTGCCAGCAGCTTCTCACTAGCGGGAGTAACAGATACGCAGTATTTT. As protein: CASSFSLAGVTDTQYF. Together with reference TRBV7-3 and TRBJ2-3, the CDR3 gives the full variable domain: GAGVSQTPSNKVTEKGKYVELRCDPISGHTALYWYRQSLGQGPEFLIYFQGTGAADDSGLPNDRFFAVRPEGSVSTLKIQRTERGDSAVYLCASSFSLAGVTDTQYFGPGTRLTVL.

Turning to this clonotype: The DNA is omitted, as the CDR3 cannot be located on it reliably, and the CDR3 follows TCRdb's listing. The chain couples TRBV7-2 to TRBJ1-2; TRBD1 is taken as the D call from the table, unchecked against the DNA. Germline values: CDR1 SGHTA, CDR2 FQGNSA. Including both end residues, the CDR3 is 15 amino acids long. The CDR3: CASREGEYFGPGTTF.

The chain couples TRBV19 to TRBJ1-1; 8 nucleotides agree with TRBD1. Germline lookup yields CDR1 LNHDA and CDR2 SQIVND (reference sequence). V lost 5 bases, J lost 14 bases, and 19 bases stayed unmatched. The CDR3 runs to 15 residues. CDR3 in DNA: TGTGCCAGTAGTGGGACAGGAAGTTCTTCCAATGAGCAGTTCTTT. As protein: CASSGTGSSSNEQFF.

The rearrangement uses TRBV9 and TRBJ1-2, with D perhaps TRBD1 (5 bases). V was shortened by 2 bases and J by 8 bases, with 22 bases between the two germline ends. CDR1 and CDR2 from the germline V gene are SGDLS and YYNGEE. This CDR3 contains 16 residues. The CDR3 DNA follows: TGTGCCAGCAGCGTGGGGACCGCCCGAAACCTGCACGGCTACACCTTC. Translating it yields CASSVGTARNLHGYTF.

V is TRBV7-2 and J is TRBJ2-1; D might be TRBD1 or TRBD2, each matching 6 bases. The end of the DNA is better explained by TRBJ2-7, so the J call may be wrong. The length of the CDR3 is 14 residues. The germline CDR1 and CDR2 sequences are SGHTA and FQGNSA. The CDR3 DNA sequence: TGTGCCAGCAGCCGACCCCCGGGGGCGAATGAGCAGTACTTC. The encoded protein is CASSRPPGANEQYF.

This clonotype was detected only once. The CDR3 DNA reads TGTGCCAGCACCGAACCAGGGGTCACTGAAGCTTTCTTT. Residues: CASTEPGVTEAFF. V usage is TRBV2 and J usage is TRBJ1-1; possibly TRBD1 for D (6 bases). The V end lost 7 bases, the J end lost 4 bases, and 13 bases lay between the germline ends. The CDR3 runs 13 residues. The germline CDR1 and CDR2 sequences are SNHLY and FYNNEI.

The chain has TRBV25-1 and TRBJ2-3; D unclear. Trimming removed 7 bases at V and 5 bases at J, with 7 bases between. The CDR3 is 11 amino acids. The V gene's germline CDR1 is MGHDK and CDR2 SYGVNS. This CDR3 reads CASTTGDTQYF. CDR3 DNA sequence: TGTGCCAGCACGACTGGAGATACGCAGTATTTT.

The V and J genes are TRBV5-4 and TRBJ2-7; 8 nucleotides align to TRBD2. Looked up from germline, CDR1 is SGHNT and CDR2 is YYREEE (reference sequence). The CDR3 extends over 15 amino acids. The CDR3 nucleotides read TGCGCCAGCAGCCATACAGGGACTAGCTCCTACGAGCAGTACGTC. The encoded protein is CASSHTGTSSYEQYV.

The CDR3 nucleotides read TGTGCCAGCAGCGGAGGGGTCTCGAGAAAGCAGCCGTACTTC. This codes for CASSGGVSRKQPYF. The genes are TRBV9 and TRBJ2-5; TRBD1 or TRBD2 may be the D gene (5 bases each). The CDR3 length is 14 residues. CDR1 and CDR2 from the germline V gene are SGDLS and YYNGEE. V was shortened by 3 bases and J by 13 bases, with 22 bases between the two germline ends.

On this clonotype itself: In this CDR3 the conserved last residue, phenylalanine or tryptophan, is missing, so a read error is likely. The rearrangement links TRBV7-8 to TRBJ2-5, with D maybe TRBD2 (6 bases). Trimming took off 0 bases at V and 11 bases at J, with 7 bases between the two ends. CDR1 SGHVS and CDR2 FQNEAQ come from the germline V gene. The CDR3 length is 11 residues. The CDR3 sequence is CASSLAGTQYL. The CDR3 bases are TGTGCCAGCAGCTTAGCGGGGACTCAGTACTTG.

Points on this clonotype: The conserved phenylalanine or tryptophan is not found at the CDR3 terminus, so this likely reflects a read error. The chain recombines TRBV9 with TRBJ1-2; the D is unclear. CDR3 length: 13 residues. Germline V lookup: CDR1 SGDLS, CDR2 YYNGEE. The DNA of the CDR3 is TGCGCCAGCAGCCAAGCCCTTAAAGGTCGCTACACCGTC. Translating gives CASSQALKGRYTV.

Comments on this clonotype: As the CDR3 is not closed by the conserved phenylalanine or tryptophan, this likely results from a read error. It is unclear where the CDR3 begins or ends on the DNA, so no DNA is shown, and the CDR3 is as TCRdb lists it. V usage is TRBV2 and J usage is TRBJ1-2; the table's D call, TRBD1, was not checked against the DNA. In germline, CDR1 is SNHLY, CDR2 FYNNEI. The CDR3 region is 15 residues in length, termini included. The CDR3 reads CASRTPGQANLAEQY.

The genes are TRBV7-9 and TRBJ1-6; D remains ambiguous. The CDR3 contains 16 residues. V shed 0 bases and J shed 13 bases, with 19 bases lying between them. CDR1 SEHNR and CDR2 FQNEAQ come from the germline V gene (reference sequence). The CDR3 DNA follows: TGTGCCAGCAGCTTAGCGGGAGGTCGCGATACGCCGCCCCTCCACTTT. Translated: CASSLAGGRDTPPLHF.

Regarding this clonotype: This is likely a read error, given that the CDR3 carries no conserved phenylalanine or tryptophan at its end. The DNA is left out, because the CDR3 cannot be placed on it with certainty; the CDR3 is given as TCRdb lists it. This rearrangement joins TRBV2 to TRBJ2-6; the table's D call TRBD2 went unverified against the DNA. The germline CDR1 and CDR2 sequences are SNHLY and FYNNEI. The CDR3 has 16 amino acids, counting both end residues. CDR3 in amino acids: CASGYAGRDGANVRTG.

The chain employs TRBV6-1 and TRBJ2-3, with a weak D call TRBD2 (6 bases). Trimming took off 7 bases at V and 5 bases at J, with 19 bases between the two ends. Per the germline V gene, CDR1 is MNHNS and CDR2 is SASEGT. The CDR3 runs to 15 residues. The chain's CDR3 is CASKLGAGRKDTQYF. CDR3 in DNA: TGTGCCAGCAAGTTAGGGGCGGGACGGAAAGATACGCAGTATTTT.

V is TRBV7-6 and J is TRBJ1-6; D gene unclear. The germline gives CDR1 SGHVS, CDR2 FNYEAQ. Trimming left V 7 bases short and J 18 bases short, with 28 bases between. This CDR3 spans 15 amino acids. CDR3 in amino acids: CASTLEGVPSSANHF. CDR3 bases: TGTGCCAGCACCCTAGAGGGCGTCCCCTCTTCAGCCAACCACTTT.

As to this clonotype: At one end the junction does not follow the germline gene, possibly because of a read error. The V call is TRBV9, the J call TRBJ2-5, with D unresolved. Germline V lookup: CDR1 SGDLS, CDR2 YYNGEE. This CDR3 is built from 14 residues. The CDR3 DNA reads as TGTGCCACCAGCAGAGGCAGCGAGCAAGAGTCCTACTACTTC. It translates to CATSRGSEQESYYF.

This clonotype was counted once. No conserved phenylalanine or tryptophan is present at the end of the CDR3, so a read error is the likely explanation. The chain links TRBV7-6 to TRBJ2-5; 8 bases are a match to TRBD2. The ends lost 8 bases at V and 5 bases at J; junction bases unmatched: 4. The germline V gene encodes CDR1 SGHVS and CDR2 FNYEAQ. The CDR3 has 12 residues. CDR3 DNA: TGTGCCAGCCTCGGGGGGGCGGAGACCCAGTACTAC. It specifies CASLGGAETQYY.